Given below is one T cell receptor beta chain in context. The data belong to a study of blood T cell repertoires in COVID-19. The wider study: Sources were T cells, B-cell-depleted T cells, or PBMCs; the material itself was cDNA or gDNA.

The CDR3 sequence is 14 residues long. Per germline, CDR1 MDHEN and CDR2 SYDVKM. J lost 3 bases, V lost 3 bases, and 5 bases had no gene match. The table came from immunoSEQ multiplex PCR; TCRdb's copy has only in-frame clones and leaves some out. The repertoire has around 98,000 clones, about 81% of them found once; the top ten carry approximately 24%. The sequencing sample was made of peripheral blood. The TCR sequence derives from a man between 65 and 85 years old with acute or convalescent COVID-19. The gene calls are TRBV28 and TRBJ2-7; the match to TRBD2 covers 7 bases. DNA for the CDR3: TGTGCCAGCAGTTTCGGGGGGAGGGGCTACGAGCAGTACTTC. Its protein is CASSFGGRGYEQYF.